The T cell receptor beta chain described here comes from a study of OX40 agonist ivuxolimab in advanced cancers. J gave up 2 bases and V 8 bases, and 10 bases lay outside the gene matches. This CDR3 spans 15 amino acids. Germline assignment: CDR1 SNHLY and CDR2 FYNNEI. Assay used: immunoSEQ multiplex PCR; TCRdb lists only in-frame clones, some missing. The sample gives approximately 160,000 clones, around 94% of which show up once; approximately 0.32% is in the top ten. This chain uses TRBV2 with TRBJ2-5; 8 bases line up with TRBD1. This specimen consisted of CD4+ or CD8+ T cells sorted from blood, obtained in a trial of the OX40 agonist ivuxolimab. This TCR was sampled from an adult with an advanced solid tumor such as melanoma, head and neck, liver or kidney cancer. CDR3 amino acids: CASGQGGVGQETQYF. For the CDR3, the DNA is TGTGCCAGCGGACAGGGTGGGGTAGGGCAAGAGACCCAGTACTTC. The full variable domain, with the rest looked up from reference TRBV2 and TRBJ2-5, is EPEVTQTPSHQVTQMGQEVILRCVPISNHLYFYWYRQILGQKVEFLVSFYNNEISEKSEIFDDQFSVERPDGSNFTLKIRSTKLEDSAMYFCASGQGGVGQETQYFGPGTRLLVL.